The 29 T cell receptor beta chains below were found in one sample sequenced in a study of tumor-infiltrating lymphocytes in primary liver carcinoma (TCRdb year 2017). The instrument given in TCRdb is Illumina HiSeq 2500. Using a constant-region primer and ProtoScript II reverse transcriptase, TCRbeta-specific cDNA was reverse-transcribed from around 500 ng total RNA. TCRbeta libraries were built with three nested multiplex PCR rounds, a slightly modified ARM-PCR procedure. The first two PCR rounds used multiplex TRBV1-TRBV30 forward primers with a Cbeta reverse primer, each for about 10 cycles. TCRdb reprocessing: public reads trimmed at Q25 with fastp, clones called with MiXCR, in-frame beta chains kept. Rows merge per CDR3 protein into single entries with the most common DNA and genes. Within this sample are 95,000 to 100,000 distinct CDR3 sequences, with approximately 70% of them counted one time only. The leading ten clones occupy roughly 12% of the sample.

Without any cell sorting, total RNA and DNA were extracted together from approximately 20-30 mg of bulk tissue using the AllPrep DNA/RNA mini kit. The sample was liver tumor tissue from sampling region 2. This specimen's cell subset or site label, interpreted: tumor region T2, inferior pole. The receptor set was obtained from a woman aged 60-70 years with primary liver carcinoma and hepatitis B virus infection.

This clonotype was picked up one time. At one of its ends the junction is not consistent with the germline gene, which may arise from a read error. This chain joins TRBV29-1 and TRBJ1-1, with D possibly matching TRBD1 (6 bases). This CDR3 has 14 amino acids. CDR1 is SQVTM, CDR2 ANQGSEA, per germline. For the CDR3, the DNA is TGTAGCGGAACAGGGTTTACCTGGGGTACTGAAGCTTTCTTT. This sequence encodes CSGTGFTWGTEAFF. Drawing the rest from reference TRBV29-1 and TRBJ1-1, the complete variable domain is SAVISQKPSRDICQRGTSLTIQCQVDSQVTMMFWYRQQPGQSLTLIATANQGSEATYESGFVIDKFPISRPNLTFSTLTVSNMSPEDSSIYLCSGTGFTWGTEAFFGQGTRLTVV.

To note about this clonotype: At one end the junction does not follow the germline gene, possibly because of a read error. This sequence joins TRBV12-3 or TRBV12-4 and TRBJ2-1, with 8 bases lining up with TRBD2. CDR3 size: 14 residues. The CDR3 region is CASNSTGGLGEQSF. DNA for the CDR3: TGTGCCAGCAATTCGACGGGAGGGCTCGGTGAGCAGTCCTTC.

The sample holds many counts of this clonotype. The rearrangement joins TRBV5-6 to TRBJ2-1; D uncertain. Germline V lookup: CDR1 SGHDT, CDR2 YYEEEE. This CDR3 contains 17 residues. The germline V and J ends were trimmed by 4 bases and 0 bases, with 17 bases remaining between them. CDR3 protein: CASSVVWLMSSYNEQFF. Here the CDR3 DNA reads TGTGCCAGCAGCGTGGTGTGGCTAATGAGCTCCTACAATGAGCAGTTCTTC.

The chain joins TRBV6-2 or TRBV6-3 to TRBJ2-5, with D possibly matching TRBD2 (6 bases). The V and J ends lost 7 bases and 3 bases respectively, with 12 bases between them. Germline V gene sequence: CDR1 MNHEY, CDR2 SVGEGT. The CDR3 covers 13 residues. CDR3 sequence (DNA): TGTGCCAGCAACCGGACTAACGAAGAGACCCAGTACTTC. Protein: CASNRTNEETQYF.

As regards this clonotype: Mismatch with germline at one junction end may stem from a read error. V and J are TRBV11-2 and TRBJ2-7; weak D call: TRBD2 (5 bases). CDR1 is SGHAT, CDR2 FQNNGV, per germline. The CDR3 runs 12 residues. This chain's CDR3 is CANSYTRHVQYF. The CDR3 DNA is TGTGCCAACAGCTACACTAGACACGTGCAGTACTTC.

Remarks on this clonotype: This may come from a read error, since a much larger clone is one base off. The chain couples TRBV7-9 to TRBJ1-4; 7 positions match TRBD1. The CDR3 sequence is 16 residues long. V trimming: 2 bases; J trimming: 4 bases; junction bases outside the gene matches: 7. Germline CDR1 is SEHNR and CDR2 is FQNEAQ (reference sequence). The CDR3 coding sequence is TGTGCCAGCAGCTTAAGCGCAGGGGGAGTTAATGAAAAACTGTTTTTT. Its protein is CASSLSAGGVNEKLFF.

The chain employs TRBV6-5 and TRBJ1-1, with TRBD1 matching 7 bases. The CDR3 consists of 13 residues. Trimming took 7 bases from V and 3 from J; bases not matched to a gene: 5. In germline, CDR1 is MNHEY, CDR2 SVGAGI. The CDR3 bases are TGTGCCAGCATAGGCAGGGGGGACACTGAAGCTTTCTTT. Its protein product is CASIGRGDTEAFF.

Concerning this clonotype: Likely a read error: the CDR3 ends without its conserved phenylalanine or tryptophan. The V gene is TRBV6-1, the J gene TRBJ1-6; no definite D call. This CDR3 has 14 amino acids. Germline values: CDR1 MNHNS, CDR2 SASEGT. The CDR3 sequence is CASCEEGFGGTLHY. The CDR3 DNA reads as TGTGCCAGCTGTGAAGAAGGGTTCGGAGGGACCCTCCACTAT.

V and J are TRBV11-3 and TRBJ2-1, with TRBD2 matching over 8 bases. CDR1 SGHNT and CDR2 YENEEA come from the germline V gene. CDR3 length: 14 amino acids. J was trimmed by 15 bases and V by 3 bases; bases with no gene match: 13. The CDR3 DNA reads TGTGCCAGCAGCTTGGGACTAGAGGGAATTGAGTGGTTCTTC. Protein: CASSLGLEGIEWFF.

This clonotype showed up just once. At one end, the junction sequence differs from germline, possibly due to a read error. The chain recombines TRBV11-2 with TRBJ2-7; no firm D call. CDR1 and CDR2 (germline): SGHAT, FQNNGV. The CDR3 spans 15 residues. CDR3 DNA sequence: TGCGCCAGCAGCTTCGCAACCAGAGGAATTAACGAGCAGTACTTC. This sequence encodes CASSFATRGINEQYF. The complete variable domain, with remaining parts taken from reference TRBV11-2 and TRBJ2-7, reads EAGVAQSPRYKIIEKRQSVAFWCNPISGHATLYWYQQILGQGPKLLIQFQNNGVVDDSQLPKDRFSAERLKGVDSTLKIQPAKLEDSAVYLCASSFATRGINEQYFGPGTRLTVT.

As for this clonotype: The final CDR3 position lacks the conserved phenylalanine or tryptophan, pointing to a likely read error. This chain links TRBV11-2 with TRBJ2-3, with a possible D match to TRBD2 (7 bases). V was cut by 5 bases and J by 10 bases, with 22 bases left in between. This CDR3 spans 15 amino acids. Per germline, CDR1 SGHAT and CDR2 FQNNGV. The CDR3 sequence: CASSPQRGGFDAQYS. The CDR3, as DNA: TGTGCCAGCAGCCCACAGAGGGGGGGCTTTGATGCGCAGTATTCT.

As concerns this clonotype: A junction boundary mismatches the germline segment, possibly from a read error. The V gene is TRBV11-2, the J gene TRBJ2-1, with D perhaps matching TRBD2 (5 bases). Germline CDR1 SGHAT, CDR2 FQNNGV. The length of the CDR3 is 15 residues. CDR3 in DNA: TGTGACAGCAGCCTAGAGGGTGGGGAGAACTATGAGCAGTTCTTC. Protein product: CDSSLEGGENYEQFF. The full variable domain, with the rest looked up from reference TRBV11-2 and TRBJ2-1, is EAGVAQSPRYKIIEKRQSVAFWCNPISGHATLYWYQQILGQGPKLLIQFQNNGVVDDSQLPKDRFSAERLKGVDSTLKIQPAKLEDSAVYLCDSSLEGGENYEQFFGPGTRLTVL.

About this clonotype: Mismatch with germline at one junction end may stem from a read error. V and J are TRBV11-2 and TRBJ1-1; weak D call: TRBD1 (6 bases). Per the germline V gene, CDR1 is SGHAT and CDR2 is FQNNGV. The CDR3 consists of 13 residues. CDR3 sequence (DNA): TGTGCCGGCAGCCGAAACGCAGGGGTAGAAGCCTTCTTT. It specifies CAGSRNAGVEAFF. Full variable domain (missing parts from reference TRBV11-2 and TRBJ1-1): EAGVAQSPRYKIIEKRQSVAFWCNPISGHATLYWYQQILGQGPKLLIQFQNNGVVDDSQLPKDRFSAERLKGVDSTLKIQPAKLEDSAVYLCAGSRNAGVEAFFGQGTRLTVV.

Worth noting for this clonotype: It is likely a read error, because the conserved phenylalanine at the end of the CDR3 is missing. The V gene is TRBV12-3 or TRBV12-4, the J gene TRBJ2-1; 11 bases are a match to TRBD2. The ends lost 3 bases at V and 11 bases at J; junction bases unmatched: 12. There are 16 residues in the CDR3. This CDR3 reads CASSLTTSGTRNKQFL. For the CDR3, the DNA is TGTGCCAGCAGTTTGACGACTAGCGGGACGAGGAATAAGCAGTTCTTA.

This clonotype was observed once. A read error may account for a junction end that differs from germline. This chain joins TRBV4-1 and TRBJ2-2, with a weak D call TRBD2 (7 bases). CDR1 and CDR2 (germline): MGHRA, YSYEKL. The length of the CDR3 is 20 residues. The CDR3 DNA reads TGCGCCAGCAGCCAAAGGGGGACTTCCCTTAACGGGGGGAACACCGGGGAGCTGTTATTT. Protein sequence: CASSQRGTSLNGGNTGELLF.

On this clonotype: One junction end does not reproduce the germline sequence, and a read error may be involved. The chain uses TRBV5-5 and TRBJ1-1; 7 bases map to TRBD1. The germline CDR1 and CDR2 sequences are SGHKS and YYEKEE (reference sequence). The CDR3 is made up of 15 amino acids. CDR3 region: CASGLKGAEDTEAFF. The CDR3 DNA sequence: TGTGCCAGCGGCTTGAAGGGGGCGGAGGACACTGAAGCTTTCTTT.

Note on this clonotype: This sequence may be a read error, since a much larger clone differs from it by one base. Here the CDR3 omits its conserved ending phenylalanine or tryptophan, so a read error is the likely source. The chain links TRBV28 to TRBJ2-3; 8 bases fit TRBD2. Trimming at V came to 3 bases and at J to 6 bases, leaving 5 bases not matched to a gene. This CDR3 comprises 14 residues. In germline, CDR1 is MDHEN, CDR2 SYDVKM. As DNA, the CDR3 is TGTGCCAGCAGTTTGACTAGCGAGGGGGATACGCAGTATTTG. Protein: CASSLTSEGDTQYL.

At least ten counts were recorded for this clonotype. The chain employs TRBV30 and TRBJ2-3, with D uncertain. V was cut by 1 base and J by 3 bases, with 11 bases left in between. CDR1 is GTSNPN, CDR2 SVGIG, per germline (reference sequence). This CDR3 region has 14 residues. The CDR3 DNA reads TGTGCCTGGAGTGCCACTACGGTTACAGATACGCAGTATTTT. As protein: CAWSATTVTDTQYF.

The chain carries TRBV29-1 and TRBJ2-1; TRBD1 matches at 12 bases. Per germline, CDR1 SQVTM and CDR2 ANQGSEA. V was pared by 8 bases and J by 12 bases, with 20 bases of the junction left unmatched. The CDR3 totals 16 residues. The CDR3 is CSTPGQGAGITKGQFF. The CDR3 bases are TGCAGCACCCCGGGACAGGGGGCGGGAATCACAAAAGGGCAGTTCTTC.

Regarding this clonotype: A read error may account for a junction end that differs from germline. The gene calls are TRBV7-9 and TRBJ2-3; D not resolved. CDR1 and CDR2 (germline): SEHNR, FQNEAQ (reference sequence). This CDR3 region has 16 residues. CDR3 DNA: TGTGCCAGCAGTTTCTACCGAGGCCACCAGGCAGATAAGCAGTATTTT. Its translation is CASSFYRGHQADKQYF. Complete variable domain (other parts from reference TRBV7-9 and TRBJ2-3): DTGVSQNPRHKITKRGQNVTFRCDPISEHNRLYWYRQTLGQGPEFLTYFQNEAQLEKSRLLSDRFSAERPKGSFSTLEIQRTEQGDSAMYLCASSFYRGHQADKQYFGPGTRLTVL.

This clonotype was observed a few times. The conserved final phenylalanine or tryptophan is absent from the CDR3, which likely points to a read error. The chain uses TRBV5-1 and TRBJ1-4; D remains ambiguous. CDR1 and CDR2 (germline): SGHRS, YFSETQ. CDR3 length: 16 residues. This CDR3 is CASSLGAMGTNEKLFL. The DNA of the CDR3 is TGCGCCAGCAGCCTCGGTGCGATGGGAACTAATGAAAAGCTGTTTCTT.

Worth noting for this clonotype: The junction shows a germline mismatch at one end, possibly a read error. The J gene is TRBJ2-1, the V gene TRBV11-3, with 7 positions matching TRBD2. CDR1 SGHNT and CDR2 YENEEA come from the germline V gene. This CDR3 contains 17 residues. CDR3 protein: CACSLGRGEWGVDEQFF. The DNA for the CDR3 is TGTGCCTGCAGCTTAGGTCGGGGGGAGTGGGGTGTCGATGAACAATTCTTC.

This clonotype was counted ten times or more. This chain uses TRBV29-1 with TRBJ2-5; no reliable D call. Germline V lookup: CDR1 SQVTM, CDR2 ANQGSEA. Between the trimmed V and J ends, which lost 6 bases and 1 base, there was a span of 15 bases. The CDR3 has 14 residues. The CDR3 loop is CSVVAPRFQETQYF. CDR3 nucleotides: TGCAGCGTAGTGGCCCCGAGGTTCCAAGAGACCCAGTACTTC.

Only one count was recorded for this clonotype. Compared with germline, one end of the junction differs, possibly owing to a read error. The genes are TRBV11-2 and TRBJ2-2; weak D call: TRBD2 (6 bases). Germline CDR1 is SGHAT and CDR2 is FQNNGV. The CDR3 totals 12 residues. The CDR3 DNA reads as TGTGCTAGCAGCCCGGGGGTCGGGGAGCTTCTTTTT. Translation gives CASSPGVGELLF.

Details on this clonotype: The junction shows a germline mismatch at one end, possibly a read error. The V call is TRBV4-1, the J call TRBJ2-7, with D uncertain. Germline V gives CDR1 MGHRA, CDR2 YSYEKL. The CDR3 length is 13 residues. CDR3: CACRQGPPYERYF. CDR3 DNA sequence: TGCGCCTGCCGCCAAGGTCCACCCTACGAGCGGTACTTC.

In regard to this clonotype: This clone may be a read error of a much larger clone one base away. The chain employs TRBV5-6 and TRBJ2-5; 8 nucleotides agree with TRBD2. This CDR3 contains 14 residues. CDR1 SGHDT and CDR2 YYEEEE come from the germline V gene. CDR3 protein: CASSLAAGVETRYF. CDR3 sequence (DNA): TGTGCCAGCAGCTTGGCAGCGGGAGTAGAGACCCGGTACTTC.

The sample holds many counts of this clonotype. This chain joins TRBV7-8 and TRBJ1-2; D is possibly TRBD1 (5 bases). The V gene lost 1 base and the J gene lost 9 bases, with 12 bases spanning the gap. This CDR3 is 13 amino acids long. The germline gives CDR1 SGHVS, CDR2 FQNEAQ. CDR3 sequence reads: CASSLGDPRSYTF. Written as DNA, the CDR3 is TGTGCCAGCAGCTTAGGGGACCCCCGGAGCTACACCTTC. The full variable domain, with the rest looked up from reference TRBV7-8 and TRBJ1-2, is GAGVSQSPRYKVAKRGQDVALRCDPISGHVSLFWYQQALGQGPEFLTYFQNEAQLDKSGLPSDRFFAERPEGSVSTLKIQRTQQEDSAVYLCASSLGDPRSYTFGSGTRLTVV.

About this clonotype: A read error may explain this, as a much larger clone is one base away. This chain joins TRBV7-9 and TRBJ2-5; no firm D call. CDR1 is SEHNR and CDR2 is FQNEAQ in the germline V gene (reference sequence). The CDR3 spans 14 residues. This chain's CDR3 is CASSPLTAGETHYF. The DNA of the CDR3 is TGTGCCAGCAGCCCACTAACGGCCGGAGAGACCCACTACTTC.

Points on this clonotype: A read error may be the cause here, since a much bigger clone is one base away. The rearrangement links TRBV28 to TRBJ2-2; D unresolved. The CDR3 runs to 14 residues. The V gene lost 5 bases and the J gene lost 6 bases, with 13 bases spanning the gap. Germline CDR1 is MDHEN and CDR2 is SYDVKM. The CDR3 nucleotides read TGTGCCAGCAGTCCCTCGACGTGGGCCGGGGAGCTGTTTTTT. Translating it yields CASSPSTWAGELFF.